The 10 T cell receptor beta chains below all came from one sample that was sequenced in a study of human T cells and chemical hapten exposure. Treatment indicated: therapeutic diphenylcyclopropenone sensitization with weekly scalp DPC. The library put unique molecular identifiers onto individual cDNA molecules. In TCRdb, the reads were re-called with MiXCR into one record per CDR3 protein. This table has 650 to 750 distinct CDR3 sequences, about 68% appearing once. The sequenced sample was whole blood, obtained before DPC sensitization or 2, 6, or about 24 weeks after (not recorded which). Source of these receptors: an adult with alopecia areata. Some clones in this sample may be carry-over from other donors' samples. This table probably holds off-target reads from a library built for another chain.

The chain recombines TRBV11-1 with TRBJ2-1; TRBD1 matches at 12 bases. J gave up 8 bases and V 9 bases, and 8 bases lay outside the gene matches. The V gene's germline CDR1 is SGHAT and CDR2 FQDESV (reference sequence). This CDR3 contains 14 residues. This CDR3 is CASRSGTGGDEQFF. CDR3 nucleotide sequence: TGTGCCAGTAGGTCCGGGACAGGGGGCGATGAGCAGTTCTTC.

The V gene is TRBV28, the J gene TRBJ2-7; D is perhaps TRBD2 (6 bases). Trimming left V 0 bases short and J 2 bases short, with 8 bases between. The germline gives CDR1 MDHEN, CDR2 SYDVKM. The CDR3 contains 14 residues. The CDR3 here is CASSLWEGTYEQYF. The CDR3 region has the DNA TGTGCCAGCAGTTTATGGGAGGGAACCTACGAGCAGTACTTC.

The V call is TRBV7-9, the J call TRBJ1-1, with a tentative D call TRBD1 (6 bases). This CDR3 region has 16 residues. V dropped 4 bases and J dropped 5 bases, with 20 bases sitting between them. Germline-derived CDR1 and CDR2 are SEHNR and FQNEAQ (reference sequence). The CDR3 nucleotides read TGTGCCAGCAGCTGGGGGGCTGCGAAGGGAGTGACTGAAGCTTTCTTT. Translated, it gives CASSWGAAKGVTEAFF.

The CDR3 nucleotides are TGTGCCAGCAGCCGTACAGGGTCTGAGACCCAGTACTTC. Translation: CASSRTGSETQYF. The gene calls are TRBV12-3 or TRBV12-4 and TRBJ2-5; possibly TRBD1 for D (6 bases). V was cut by 6 bases and J by 5 bases, with 13 bases left in between. The CDR3 is 13 amino acids.

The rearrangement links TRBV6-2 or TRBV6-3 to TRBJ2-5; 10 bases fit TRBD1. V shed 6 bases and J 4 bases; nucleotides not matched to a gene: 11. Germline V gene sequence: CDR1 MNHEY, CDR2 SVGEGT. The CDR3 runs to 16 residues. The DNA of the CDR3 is TGTGCCAGCAGACGTGGGACAGGGGCTTTTGGAGAGACCCAGTACTTC. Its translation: CASRRGTGAFGETQYF.

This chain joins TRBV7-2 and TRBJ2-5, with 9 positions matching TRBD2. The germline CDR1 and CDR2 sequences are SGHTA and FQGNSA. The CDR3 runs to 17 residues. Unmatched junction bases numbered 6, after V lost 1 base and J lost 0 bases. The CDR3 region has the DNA TGTGCCAGCAGCTTAGGGAGCGGGGGGCCCCACCAAGAGACCCAGTACTTC. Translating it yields CASSLGSGGPHQETQYF.

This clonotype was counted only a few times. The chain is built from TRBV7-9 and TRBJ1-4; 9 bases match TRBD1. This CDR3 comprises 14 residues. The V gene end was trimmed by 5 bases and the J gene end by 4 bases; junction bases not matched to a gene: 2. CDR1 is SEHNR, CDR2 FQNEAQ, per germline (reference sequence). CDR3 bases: TGTGCCAGCAGCGCGGGACAGGGTAATGAAAAACTGTTTTTT. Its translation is CASSAGQGNEKLFF.

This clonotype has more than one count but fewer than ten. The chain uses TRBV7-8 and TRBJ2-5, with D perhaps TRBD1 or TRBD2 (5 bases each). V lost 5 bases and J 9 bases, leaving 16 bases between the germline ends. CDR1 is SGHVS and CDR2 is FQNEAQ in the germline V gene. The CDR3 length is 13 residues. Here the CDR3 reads CASSPRRVGAQYF. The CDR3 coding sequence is TGTGCCAGCAGCCCCCGACGGGTGGGGGCCCAGTACTTC.

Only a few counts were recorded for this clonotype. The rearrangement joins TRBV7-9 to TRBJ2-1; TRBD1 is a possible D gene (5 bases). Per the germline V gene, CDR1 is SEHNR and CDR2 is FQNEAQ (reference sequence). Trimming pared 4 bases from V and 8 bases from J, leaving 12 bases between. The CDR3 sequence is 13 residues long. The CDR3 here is CASSSLVTDEQFF. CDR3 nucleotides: TGTGCCAGCAGCTCACTGGTGACAGATGAGCAGTTCTTC.

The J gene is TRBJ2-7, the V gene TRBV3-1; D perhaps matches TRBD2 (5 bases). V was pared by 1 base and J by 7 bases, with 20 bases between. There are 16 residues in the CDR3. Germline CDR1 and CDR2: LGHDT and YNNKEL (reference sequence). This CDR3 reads CASSQGSGLATGEQYF. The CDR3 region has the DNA TGTGCCAGCAGCCAAGGATCCGGGCTAGCCACGGGGGAGCAGTACTTC.